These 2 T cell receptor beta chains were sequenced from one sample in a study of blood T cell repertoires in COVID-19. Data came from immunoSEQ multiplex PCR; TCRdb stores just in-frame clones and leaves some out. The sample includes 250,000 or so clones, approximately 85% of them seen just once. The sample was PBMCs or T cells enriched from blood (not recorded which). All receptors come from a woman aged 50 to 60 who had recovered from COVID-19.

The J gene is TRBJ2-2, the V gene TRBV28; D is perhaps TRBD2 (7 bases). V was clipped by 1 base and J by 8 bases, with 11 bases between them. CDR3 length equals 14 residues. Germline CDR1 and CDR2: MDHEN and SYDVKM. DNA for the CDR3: TGTGCCAGCAGTTTATCGGGGGGCACGGGGGAGCTGTTTTTT. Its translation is CASSLSGGTGELFF.

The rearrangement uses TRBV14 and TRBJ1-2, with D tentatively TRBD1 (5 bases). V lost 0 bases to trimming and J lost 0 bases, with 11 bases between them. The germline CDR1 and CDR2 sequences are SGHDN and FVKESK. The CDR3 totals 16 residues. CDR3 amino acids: CASSQEDRGPNYGYTF. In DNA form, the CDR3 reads TGTGCCAGCAGCCAAGAAGACAGAGGCCCTAACTATGGCTACACCTTC.